These 31 T cell receptor beta chains were all obtained from the same sample, sequenced in a study of cytomegalovirus exposure and HLA in healthy donors. PCR used 60 Vbeta primers and 13 Jbeta primers. Using immunoSEQ multiplex PCR, the repertoire was profiled, and TCRdb retains in-frame clones only, with some absent. The data contain 80,000 or so clones, about three quarters of them singletons. Sequencing was carried out using PBMCs. The receptors come from a man between 40 and 49 years old in good health and CMV-seronegative.

The chain employs TRBV7-9 and TRBJ1-4; TRBD1 is a possible D gene (5 bases). There are 15 residues in the CDR3. Trimming shortened V by 5 bases and J by 8 bases, and 18 bases separated the two germline ends. Germline V lookup: CDR1 SEHNR, CDR2 FQNEAQ (reference sequence). This CDR3 reads CASSQNDGEGEKLFF. CDR3 nucleotides: TGTGCCAGCAGCCAAAATGATGGGGAGGGGGAAAAACTGTTTTTT.

This chain joins TRBV6-6 and TRBJ1-5, with D possibly TRBD1 on 6 matching bases. The ends were cut back, 2 bases at V and 2 bases at J, with 10 bases in the middle. CDR3 length equals 15 residues. The germline CDR1 and CDR2 sequences are MNHNY and SVGAGI (reference sequence). CDR3 loop: CASSYGGAGNQPQHF. CDR3 DNA sequence: TGTGCCAGCAGTTACGGGGGGGCCGGCAATCAGCCCCAGCATTTT.

The sample holds one count of this clone. The rearrangement uses TRBV7-8 and TRBJ1-1, with 10 bases lining up with TRBD1. This CDR3 is 21 amino acids long. Germline V gene sequence: CDR1 SGHVS, CDR2 FQNEAQ. The ends lost 2 bases at V and 3 bases at J; junction bases unmatched: 21. The CDR3 loop reads CASSLSRWTGGKLETDTEAFF. The CDR3 region has the DNA TGTGCCAGCAGCTTATCTAGGTGGACAGGGGGAAAATTAGAAACGGACACTGAAGCTTTCTTT.

This chain uses TRBV28 with TRBJ2-1, with TRBD1 matching 8 bases. In germline, CDR1 is MDHEN, CDR2 SYDVKM. Germline trimming cut 7 bases from V and 6 bases from J; bases unmatched to any gene: 8. The CDR3 is 14 residues long. This CDR3 is CASTRTGSTNEQFF. For the CDR3, the DNA is TGTGCCAGCACAAGGACAGGGTCCACCAATGAGCAGTTCTTC. Drawing the rest from reference TRBV28 and TRBJ2-1, the complete variable domain is DVKVTQSSRYLVKRTGEKVFLECVQDMDHENMFWYRQDPGLGLRLIYFSYDVKMKEKGDIPEGYSVSREKKERFSLILESASTNQTSMYLCASTRTGSTNEQFFGPGTRLTVL.

CDR3 DNA: TGTGCCAGCATAGGCAGGGTTGTTGGCTACACCTTC. This sequence encodes CASIGRVVGYTF. The chain couples TRBV2 to TRBJ1-2, with D tentatively TRBD1 (5 bases). Germline CDR1 is SNHLY and CDR2 is FYNNEI. V lost 7 bases to trimming and J lost 7 bases, with 13 bases between them. This CDR3 has 12 residues.

The chain couples TRBV11-1 to TRBJ1-1; possible D gene TRBD1, 6 bases. Deletions cut 5 bases from V and 5 bases from J, with 9 bases between. This CDR3 comprises 12 residues. CDR1 and CDR2 from the germline V gene are SGHAT and FQDESV (reference sequence). CDR3 protein: CASSLRGTEAFF. DNA of the CDR3: TGTGCCAGCAGCCTAAGGGGGACTGAAGCTTTCTTT.

The chain couples TRBV30 to TRBJ1-2; no clear D. Germline V gives CDR1 GTSNPN, CDR2 SVGIG (reference sequence). There are 11 residues in the CDR3. Trimming removed 0 bases from V and 7 bases from J, with 6 bases in between. DNA for the CDR3: TGTGCCTGGAGTGTGGCGGCTGGCTACACCTTC. Encoded protein: CAWSVAAGYTF. The variable domain in full, completed from reference TRBV30 and TRBJ1-2, reads SQTIHQWPATLVQPVGSPLSLECTVEGTSNPNLYWYRQAAGRGLQLLFYSVGIGQISSEVPQNLSASRPQDRQFILSSKKLLLSDSGFYLCAWSVAAGYTFGSGTRLTVV.

CDR3 DNA: TGTGCCACCCGGGACAGGGACTGGCAGCCCCAGCATTTT. It is translated as CATRDRDWQPQHF. The genes are TRBV6-1 and TRBJ1-5; 9 bases are a match to TRBD1. Germline V gene data show CDR1 as MNHNS and CDR2 as SASEGT. V was clipped by 10 bases and J by 7 bases; unmatched bases: 8. The CDR3 is 13 amino acids.

In this sample, this clone turned up a few times. The chain employs TRBV9 and TRBJ2-3; TRBD2 matches 8 bases. Trimming took 0 bases from V and 0 from J; bases not matched to a gene: 3. The CDR3 extends over 16 amino acids. From germline, CDR1 is SGDLS and CDR2 YYNGEE. CDR3 in amino acids: CASSVVPSGSTDTQYF. In nucleotides, the CDR3 is TGTGCCAGCAGCGTAGTCCCTAGCGGGAGCACAGATACGCAGTATTTT.

This chain joins TRBV6-6 and TRBJ2-7, with 9 bases matching TRBD1. The CDR3 sequence is 15 residues long. V trimming: 6 bases; J trimming: 2 bases; junction bases outside the gene matches: 8. Germline loops: CDR1 MNHNY, CDR2 SVGAGI (reference sequence). The DNA for the CDR3 is TGTGCCAGCAGGGCACAGGGGGCAGTGACCTACGAGCAGTACTTC. Translated, it gives CASRAQGAVTYEQYF.

The V call is TRBV20-1, the J call TRBJ2-7, with D uncertain. CDR3 length: 10 residues. Germline CDR1 is DFQATT and CDR2 is SNEGSKA (reference sequence). Trimming took 5 bases from V and 7 from J, leaving 9 bases between them. CDR3 nucleotides: TGCAGTGCTCGGTTCGGGGAGCAGTACTTC. It yields the protein CSARFGEQYF.

This clone was observed once. The chain combines TRBV7-2 with TRBJ1-5, with D possibly being TRBD1 (6 bases). In germline, CDR1 is SGHTA, CDR2 FQGNSA. The CDR3 has 14 residues. Trimming pared 3 bases from V and 7 bases from J, leaving 13 bases between. Here the CDR3 DNA reads TGTGCCAGCAGCTTGCCAGGGGATTTGCAGCCCCAGCATTTT. Encoded protein: CASSLPGDLQPQHF.

This clone was found once. The chain couples TRBV27 to TRBJ2-7; possible D gene TRBD1, 6 bases. The CDR3 totals 13 residues. The ends were cut back, 5 bases at V and 4 bases at J, with 12 bases in the middle. Germline V gene lookup returns CDR1 MNHEY and CDR2 SMNVEV (reference sequence). The CDR3 region has the DNA TGTGCCAGCAGTCCGACAGGCCGATACGAGCAGTACTTC. It is translated as CASSPTGRYEQYF.

The chain uses TRBV7-6 and TRBJ1-1; 8 bases are shared with TRBD1. The CDR3 length is 14 residues. Germline lookup yields CDR1 SGHVS and CDR2 FNYEAQ. J lost 5 bases, V lost 3 bases, and 5 bases had no gene match. CDR3 in DNA: TGTGCCAGCAGCTTGACAGGGGCGGTGACTGAAGCTTTCTTT. The encoded protein is CASSLTGAVTEAFF.

V is TRBV6-1 and J is TRBJ2-1, with 12 bases that match TRBD2. This CDR3 is built from 14 residues. From germline, CDR1 is MNHNS and CDR2 SASEGT. V gave up 6 bases and J gave up 8 bases; unmatched junction bases: 5. The CDR3 DNA is TGTGCCAGCAGACTAGCGGGAGGTCAGGATGAGCAGTTCTTC. Translation gives CASRLAGGQDEQFF.

This clone was seen once. This chain connects TRBV5-1 to TRBJ2-1, with 9 bases aligning to TRBD1. The CDR3 loop spans 17 amino acids. Germline CDR1 reads SGHRS; CDR2 reads YFSETQ. V gave up 4 bases and J gave up 8 bases; unmatched junction bases: 16. The CDR3 here is CASSPTPGTGSDYEQFF. The CDR3, as DNA: TGCGCCAGCAGCCCTACCCCCGGGACAGGGTCCGATTATGAGCAGTTCTTC.

The rearrangement links TRBV5-1 to TRBJ1-4; 7 bases are shared with TRBD1. V trimming: 4 bases; J trimming: 8 bases; junction bases outside the gene matches: 8. Germline values: CDR1 SGHRS, CDR2 YFSETQ. CDR3 length: 14 residues. CDR3 in DNA: TGCGCCAGCAGCCCCCCGGGACAGAGCGAAAAACTGTTTTTT. Translating gives CASSPPGQSEKLFF.

Points on this clone: This specimen includes other DNA sequences encoding the same CDR3. V and J are TRBV7-9 and TRBJ2-3; 7 bases fit TRBD2. Germline V lookup: CDR1 SEHNR, CDR2 FQNEAQ (reference sequence). The CDR3 covers 16 residues. V gave up 3 bases and J gave up 4 bases; unmatched junction bases: 10. DNA for the CDR3: TGTGCCAGCAGCTTCTTAGCGGGTGGGCTACCAGATACGCAGTATTTT. Translated: CASSFLAGGLPDTQYF.

The CDR3, as DNA: TGTGCCAGCAGCTTAGGGCCAGAGAGACGGAGGCAAGGCTACACCTTC. Amino acid sequence: CASSLGPERRRQGYTF. The J gene is TRBJ1-2, the V gene TRBV7-2; D ambiguous. V shed 1 base and J shed 8 bases, with 20 bases lying between them. The CDR3 sequence is 16 residues long. Germline CDR1 is SGHTA and CDR2 is FQGNSA.

The V and J genes are TRBV6-5 and TRBJ2-7, with D unresolved. Germline lookup yields CDR1 MNHEY and CDR2 SVGAGI. The CDR3 runs 12 residues. Trimming took 6 bases from V and 3 from J, leaving 9 bases between them. The CDR3 region is CASSPGFYEQYF. CDR3 nucleotides: TGTGCCAGCAGCCCCGGGTTCTACGAGCAGTACTTC.

The chain combines TRBV19 with TRBJ2-1; the match to TRBD2 covers 12 bases. J gave up 5 bases and V 5 bases, and 7 bases lay outside the gene matches. The V gene's germline CDR1 is LNHDA and CDR2 SQIVND (reference sequence). This CDR3 has 16 amino acids. The chain's CDR3 is CASSSRLAGEHNEQFF. The CDR3 region has the DNA TGTGCCAGTAGTTCTAGACTAGCGGGAGAACACAATGAGCAGTTCTTC.

This clone was seen a handful of times. The gene calls are TRBV5-1 and TRBJ1-1; unclear D gene. V lost 1 base, J lost 0 bases, and 7 bases lay in between. CDR3 length equals 14 residues. From germline, CDR1 is SGHRS and CDR2 YFSETQ. Written as DNA, the CDR3 is TGCGCCAGCAGCTTGCAGAACATGAACACTGAAGCTTTCTTT. This gives the protein CASSLQNMNTEAFF. The full variable domain, with the rest looked up from reference TRBV5-1 and TRBJ1-1, is KAGVTQTPRYLIKTRGQQVTLSCSPISGHRSVSWYQQTPGQGLQFLFEYFSETQRNKGNFPGRFSGRQFSNSRSEMNVSTLELGDSALYLCASSLQNMNTEAFFGQGTRLTVV.

The chain joins TRBV4-3 to TRBJ1-2; tentative D call: TRBD1 (5 bases). V gave up 0 bases and J gave up 4 bases, with 12 bases separating them. The CDR3 sequence is 15 residues long. Germline CDR1 and CDR2: LGHNA and YSLEER. This chain's CDR3 is CASSQEAGILYGYTF. CDR3 sequence (DNA): TGCGCCAGCAGCCAAGAGGCAGGGATTCTCTATGGCTACACCTTC.

The gene calls are TRBV4-3 and TRBJ1-1; 10 nucleotides agree with TRBD1. The V gene's germline CDR1 is LGHNA and CDR2 YSLEER. The CDR3 loop spans 16 amino acids. V was clipped by 1 base and J by 5 bases; unmatched bases: 7. CDR3 nucleotides: TGCGCCAGCAGCCAAGGGAGGACAGGGGGTTTTACTGAAGCTTTCTTT. Protein: CASSQGRTGGFTEAFF.

This rearrangement joins TRBV10-3 to TRBJ2-2; D remains unclear. V dropped 0 bases and J dropped 6 bases, with 14 bases sitting between them. The CDR3 has 16 amino acids. Germline values: CDR1 ENHRY, CDR2 SYGVKD. The CDR3 sequence is CAISESSPSGSGELFF. CDR3 nucleotide sequence: TGTGCCATCAGTGAGTCGAGCCCTAGTGGATCCGGGGAGCTGTTTTTT.

This clone has just one count. The V call is TRBV27, the J call TRBJ2-3; possible D gene TRBD1, 5 bases. CDR1 and CDR2 from the germline V gene are MNHEY and SMNVEV (reference sequence). With 2 bases removed from V and 4 bases from J, the gap between germline ends came to 13 bases. CDR3 length: 15 residues. The CDR3, as DNA: TGTGCCAGCAGTTTAGGTCAGGGTTGGCCAGATACGCAGTATTTT. It specifies CASSLGQGWPDTQYF.

J is TRBJ2-5 and V is TRBV30; TRBD2 agrees at 7 bases. Germline values: CDR1 GTSNPN, CDR2 SVGIG (reference sequence). The J segment lost 4 bases and the V segment lost 5 bases, leaving 7 bases of the junction unmatched. The CDR3 totals 13 residues. The CDR3 DNA reads TGTGCCTGGGGGGGGGAACCCCCAGAGACCCAGTACTTC. Protein product: CAWGGEPPETQYF.

The chain carries TRBV11-1 and TRBJ2-2, with 7 bases identical to TRBD1. Germline assignment: CDR1 SGHAT and CDR2 FQDESV (reference sequence). CDR3 size: 19 residues. The V segment lost 5 bases and the J segment 0 bases; nucleotides outside the gene matches: 15. Written as DNA, the CDR3 is TGTGCCAGCAGCCCACCTCCATCACGGACAGGAGCGAACACCGGGGAGCTGTTTTTT. The encoded protein is CASSPPPSRTGANTGELFF.

The chain employs TRBV5-5 and TRBJ2-3; 9 bases are a match to TRBD1. The J segment lost 2 bases and the V segment lost 4 bases, leaving 8 bases of the junction unmatched. The germline gives CDR1 SGHKS, CDR2 YYEKEE (reference sequence). The CDR3 extends over 16 amino acids. The CDR3 spells CASSTTGTGYTDTQYF. The CDR3 DNA sequence: TGTGCCAGCAGCACCACCGGGACAGGGTACACAGATACGCAGTATTTT.

This chain uses TRBV13 with TRBJ2-7, with TRBD1 matching 8 bases. The CDR3 is 18 residues long. CDR1 PRHDT and CDR2 FYEKMQ come from the germline V gene (reference sequence). J lost 4 bases, V lost 0 bases, and 14 bases had no gene match. Here the CDR3 reads CASSLGPGQGGGSYEQYF. The CDR3 DNA reads as TGTGCCAGCAGCTTAGGTCCCGGACAGGGAGGTGGGAGTTACGAGCAGTACTTC.

The chain has TRBV19 and TRBJ1-5; 9 bases are a match to TRBD1. V lost 6 bases to trimming and J lost 1 base; unmatched junction nucleotides: 4. The germline V gene has CDR1 LNHDA and CDR2 SQIVND (reference sequence). This CDR3 is 15 amino acids long. The chain's CDR3 is CASSLTGGSNQPQHF. The CDR3 DNA reads as TGTGCCAGTAGCCTGACAGGGGGGAGCAATCAGCCCCAGCATTTT.